A selection of T cell receptor beta chains follows, all from one sample in a study of CD8+CD57+ T cells in acquired aplastic anemia. TCRdb analysed the reads with MiXCR anew, one entry per CDR3 protein. The data contain about 180,000 distinct CDR3 sequences, around half of them seen just once; the ten biggest clones take up more than 1%. Sequencing was done on a sample of sorted CD4+, CD8+, or CD8+CD57+ T cells (not recorded which) from PBMCs. The source is a human donor with aplastic anemia. CDR3s include the opening cysteine and the closing phenylalanine or tryptophan. A D gene is named only where the DNA matches it firmly. Rows may omit the clone size; those that give it use once, few, many or a size class.

j_gene	abundance	d_gene	len	v_gene	CDR3aa	CDR3nt
TRBJ2-7	many	NA	12	TRBV10-3	CAISQGTYEQYF	TGTGCCATCAGTCAAGGAACCTACGAGCAGTACTTC
TRBJ1-1	NA	NA	17	TRBV5-1	CASSLAANRNLITEAFF	TGCGCCAGCAGCTTGGCCGCCAACCGGAATTTGATCACTGAAGCTTTCTTT
TRBJ2-1	NA	NA	12	TRBV12-3/TRBV12-4	CASSLWTDEQFF	TGTGCCAGCAGTTTATGGACGGATGAGCAGTTCTTC
TRBJ1-2	NA	TRBD1	14	TRBV7-3	CASSLGQINYGYTF	TGTGCCAGCAGCTTGGGACAGATTAACTATGGCTACACCTTC
TRBJ1-2	many	NA	14	TRBV3-1	CASSHSPGVHGYTF	TGTGCCAGCAGCCACTCTCCAGGGGTTCATGGCTACACCTTC
TRBJ2-3	NA	NA	18	TRBV25-1	CASSETGGQSSSTDTQYF	TGTGCCAGCAGTGAAACTGGAGGACAGTCGAGTAGCACAGATACGCAGTATTTT
TRBJ2-5	many	TRBD2	16	TRBV7-8	CASSPTGLAGGETQYF	TGTGCCAGCAGCCCCACGGGACTAGCGGGGGGGGAGACCCAGTACTTC
TRBJ1-1	few	NA	18	TRBV7-7	CASSFRQGRLREVKKAFF	TGTGCCAGCAGCTTTCGGCAGGGAAGGCTGCGGGAGGTCAAAAAAGCTTTCTTT
TRBJ1-3	once	NA	16	TRBV15	CATSRGATGSGNTIYF	TGTGCCACCAGCAGAGGGGCCACAGGGTCAGGAAACACCATATATTTT
TRBJ1-1	many	TRBD1	14	TRBV3-1	CASSHGQANTEAFF	TGTGCCAGCAGCCACGGACAGGCGAACACTGAAGCTTTCTTT
TRBJ2-2	many	NA	11	TRBV3-1	CASSRSGELFF	TGTGCCAGCAGTCGATCCGGGGAGCTGTTTTTT
TRBJ2-5	NA	TRBD1	15	TRBV10-3	CAISESTGVRETRYF	TGTGCCATCAGTGAGTCGACAGGGGTGAGGGAGACCCGGTACTTC
TRBJ1-2	many	NA	13	TRBV6-5	CASSYDGMGGYTF	TGTGCCAGCAGTTATGACGGGATGGGTGGCTACACCTTC
TRBJ2-7	many	NA	15	TRBV16	CASSQWAGNTYEQYF	TGTGCCAGCAGCCAATGGGCAGGAAACACCTACGAGCAGTACTTC
TRBJ2-7	few	TRBD2	13	TRBV20-1	CSAPGTSAYEQYF	TGCAGTGCCCCCGGGACTAGCGCCTACGAGCAGTACTTC
TRBJ2-1	NA	TRBD2	15	TRBV12-3/TRBV12-4	CASSPSSGGVNEQFF	TGTGCCAGCAGTCCCTCCAGCGGGGGGGTGAATGAGCAGTTCTTC
TRBJ2-5	many	NA	14	TRBV5-5	CASSRDNTPETQYF	TGTGCCAGCAGCCGGGACAATACGCCAGAGACCCAGTACTTC
TRBJ2-7	many	TRBD2	15	TRBV9	CASSTGGLGAYEQYF	TGTGCCAGCAGCACTGGGGGACTAGGGGCCTACGAGCAGTACTTC
TRBJ1-2	NA	TRBD1	15	TRBV6-1	CASSESVGTGDGYTF	TGTGCCAGCAGTGAATCGGTGGGGACAGGGGACGGCTACACCTTC
TRBJ2-4	few	NA	16	TRBV6-2/TRBV6-3	CASSYRATSSKNIQYF	TGTGCCAGCAGTTACCGGGCCACCAGTTCCAAAAACATTCAGTACTTC
TRBJ2-7	many	NA	13	TRBV2	CASIVGSSGEQYF	TGTGCCAGCATAGTAGGGTCCTCGGGAGAGCAGTACTTC
TRBJ2-5	many	TRBD1	14	TRBV20-1	CSVPSPLRGETQYF	TGCAGTGTCCCTTCCCCCCTCAGGGGGGAGACCCAGTACTTC
TRBJ1-6	many	NA	14	TRBV13	CASSLEGKNSPLHF	TGTGCCAGCAGCTTAGAGGGAAAGAATTCACCCCTCCACTTT
TRBJ2-5	many	TRBD2	14	TRBV11-1	CASSPRGGRETQYF	TGTGCCAGCAGCCCGCGGGGGGGCCGGGAGACCCAGTACTTC
TRBJ2-7	medium-sized	NA	15	TRBV2	CASSDGVVPSYEQYF	TGTGCCAGCAGTGACGGGGTGGTTCCGTCCTACGAGCAGTACTTC
TRBJ2-1	NA	NA	17	TRBV24-1	CATSDLQGLSSYNEQFF	TGTGCCACCAGTGATCTTCAAGGTCTAAGCTCCTACAATGAGCAGTTCTTC
TRBJ2-5	NA	NA	14	TRBV12-3/TRBV12-4	CASSRGPGEETQYF	TGTGCCAGCAGTAGGGGCCCAGGGGAAGAGACCCAGTACTTC